The following is a T cell receptor (beta chain) sequence with its context. What it binds is unknown. The data derive from a study of CXCR3-negative and CXCR3-positive naive CD8 T cells. Study-level findings and limits: The level of CXCR3 expression partially decreased after cryopreservation; the majority of assays used fresh PBMCs.

Preparation of TRB cDNA libraries relied on 5' RACE carrying UMI labels. TCRdb re-called the 5' RACE reads; every CDR3 protein appears as one record, without DNA. Reported are 45,000 or so distinct CDR3 sequences; the ten largest clones contain roughly 14%. Germline assignment: CDR1 MNHEY and CDR2 SVGAGI. The length of the CDR3 is 14 residues. The rearrangement joins TRBV6-5 to TRBJ2-2. Sequencing was performed on memory CD8+ T cells from blood. The sequence was obtained from a human donor in good health. Some clones in this sample may be carry-over from other donors' samples. CDR3 sequence: CASSYFRNTGELFF.